This T cell receptor beta chain was observed in a study of blood T cell repertoires in COVID-19. Measured with immunoSEQ multiplex PCR; TCRdb has only the in-frame clones, and not every one. The repertoire holds some 170,000 clones, roughly 80% seen once, with more than 9.5% in the top ten. There are 18 residues in the CDR3. V lost 1 base and J lost 0, with 15 bases in between. Germline CDR1 and CDR2: MGHRA and YSYEKL. Patients at the Seattle site were enrolled during active infection and followed longitudinally. The chain couples TRBV4-1 to TRBJ1-4; D is ambiguous. The receptor comes from a woman aged 40 to 55 with COVID-19, enrolled during active disease. The sample consisted of peripheral blood. CDR3 residues: CASSQGPTISATNEKLFF. Written as DNA, the CDR3 is TGCGCCAGCAGCCAAGGCCCTACTATATCCGCAACTAATGAAAAACTGTTTTTT.